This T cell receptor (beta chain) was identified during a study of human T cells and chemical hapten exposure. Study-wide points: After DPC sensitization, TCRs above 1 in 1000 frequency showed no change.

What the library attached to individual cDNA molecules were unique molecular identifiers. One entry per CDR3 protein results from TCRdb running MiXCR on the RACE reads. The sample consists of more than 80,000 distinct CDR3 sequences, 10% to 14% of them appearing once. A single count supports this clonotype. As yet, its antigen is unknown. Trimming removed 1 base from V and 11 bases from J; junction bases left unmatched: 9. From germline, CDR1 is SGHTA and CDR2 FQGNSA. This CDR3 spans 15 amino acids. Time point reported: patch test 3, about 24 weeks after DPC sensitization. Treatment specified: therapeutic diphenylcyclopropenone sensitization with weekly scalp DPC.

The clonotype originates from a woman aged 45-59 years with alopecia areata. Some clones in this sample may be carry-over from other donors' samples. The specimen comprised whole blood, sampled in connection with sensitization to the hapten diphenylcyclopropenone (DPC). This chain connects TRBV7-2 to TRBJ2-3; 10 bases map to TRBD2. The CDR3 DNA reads TGTGCCAGCAGCTTAGAGAGCCTAGCGGGGGACAGGCAGTATTTT. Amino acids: CASSLESLAGDRQYF.